This is a list of T cell receptor beta chains from one sample in a study of STAT5B mutations in CD4+ large granular lymphocyte leukemia. Some clones are missing from TCRdb's copy, which holds only in-frame ones; the method was immunoSEQ multiplex PCR. The sample holds about 33,000 clones; 60% to 80% are singletons and the top ten take 0.25% to 0.35%. Sample: CD4+ T cells from blood buffy coats. These receptors were collected from a human donor in good health. Each CDR3 is given with its conserved first and last residue. D genes are given only for firm matches. Clone size is stated in some rows and not others, as once, few, many or a class when expanded.

D gene: -; V gene: TRBV28; clone size: once; J gene: TRBJ1-5; CDR3 protein: CASTGAGAHQPRHF; CDR3 DNA: TGTGCCAGCACTGGTGCAGGAGCGCATCAGCCCCGGCATTTT
D gene: -; V gene: TRBV30; clone size: -; J gene: TRBJ2-7; CDR3 protein: CALSLGGEQYF; CDR3 DNA: TGTGCCTTGTCTTTGGGCGGCGAGCAGTACTTC
D gene: -; V gene: TRBV19; clone size: -; J gene: TRBJ2-6; CDR3 protein: CASSRGLSGANVLTF; CDR3 DNA: TGTGCCAGTAGTAGGGGCCTCTCTGGGGCCAACGTCCTGACTTTC
D gene: -; V gene: TRBV7-2; clone size: -; J gene: TRBJ2-1; CDR3 protein: CASSPSMGNNEQFF; CDR3 DNA: TGTGCCAGCAGCCCGTCCATGGGGAACAATGAGCAGTTCTTC
D gene: -; V gene: TRBV7-2; clone size: few; J gene: TRBJ2-7; CDR3 protein: CASSLDGGQTYEQYF; CDR3 DNA: TGTGCCAGCAGCTTAGATGGGGGCCAGACCTACGAGCAGTACTTC
D gene: -; V gene: TRBV5-1; clone size: -; J gene: TRBJ2-6; CDR3 protein: CASSLETRASGANVLTF; CDR3 DNA: TGCGCCAGCAGCTTGGAGACCAGGGCCTCTGGGGCCAACGTCCTGACTTTC
D gene: -; V gene: TRBV20-1; clone size: -; J gene: TRBJ2-7; CDR3 protein: CSGRDSYEQYF; CDR3 DNA: TGCAGTGGACGGGACTCCTACGAGCAGTACTTC
D gene: -; V gene: TRBV30; clone size: -; J gene: TRBJ2-7; CDR3 protein: CAWRVPGDFYEQYF; CDR3 DNA: TGTGCCTGGAGGGTACCAGGGGATTTCTACGAGCAGTACTTC
D gene: TRBD2; V gene: TRBV5-1; clone size: once; J gene: TRBJ2-1; CDR3 protein: CASSRGGGSYNEQFF; CDR3 DNA: TGCGCCAGCAGCCGCGGGGGGGGCTCCTACAATGAGCAGTTCTTC
D gene: -; V gene: TRBV5-4; clone size: -; J gene: TRBJ2-5; CDR3 protein: CASSGGPIKETQYF; CDR3 DNA: TGTGCCAGCAGCGGGGGTCCAATAAAAGAGACCCAGTACTTC
D gene: TRBD1; V gene: TRBV28; clone size: few; J gene: TRBJ1-1; CDR3 protein: CATGTGNTEAFF; CDR3 DNA: TGTGCCACGGGGACAGGGAACACTGAAGCTTTCTTT
D gene: TRBD2; V gene: TRBV5-1; clone size: -; J gene: TRBJ2-1; CDR3 protein: CASSQITGTSPREQFF; CDR3 DNA: TGCGCCAGCAGCCAAATAACCGGGACTAGCCCTCGGGAGCAGTTCTTC
D gene: -; V gene: TRBV30; clone size: -; J gene: TRBJ2-3; CDR3 protein: CASSGAGRGDTQYF; CDR3 DNA: TGTGCCTCCTCTGGGGCGGGGCGGGGAGATACGCAGTATTTT
D gene: -; V gene: TRBV6-6; clone size: -; J gene: TRBJ2-7; CDR3 protein: CASSWGGAEQYF; CDR3 DNA: TGTGCCAGCAGTTGGGGGGGGGCCGAGCAGTACTTC
D gene: TRBD1; V gene: TRBV6-5; clone size: -; J gene: TRBJ1-2; CDR3 protein: CASSFRTGGYYGYTF; CDR3 DNA: TGTGCCAGCAGTTTCCGTACAGGGGGCTACTATGGCTACACCTTC
D gene: TRBD1; V gene: TRBV29-1; clone size: few; J gene: TRBJ1-1; CDR3 protein: CSVKTRTGAVEAFF; CDR3 DNA: TGCAGCGTCAAGACAAGAACAGGGGCAGTTGAAGCTTTCTTT
D gene: -; V gene: TRBV18; clone size: -; J gene: TRBJ1-3; CDR3 protein: CASSSGVDSGNTIYF; CDR3 DNA: TGTGCCAGCTCGAGCGGGGTGGACTCTGGAAACACCATATATTTT
D gene: -; V gene: TRBV4-3; clone size: few; J gene: TRBJ1-5; CDR3 protein: CASSQDITANQPQHF; CDR3 DNA: TGCGCCAGCAGCCAAGATATAACAGCAAATCAGCCCCAGCATTTT
D gene: -; V gene: TRBV5-5; clone size: -; J gene: TRBJ1-2; CDR3 protein: CASSLAVQGPLYGYTF; CDR3 DNA: TGTGCCAGCAGCTTGGCCGTACAGGGCCCACTCTATGGCTACACCTTC
D gene: TRBD1; V gene: TRBV18; clone size: -; J gene: TRBJ1-1; CDR3 protein: CASSRQDRTEAFF; CDR3 DNA: TGTGCCAGCTCAAGACAGGACAGGACTGAAGCTTTCTTT
D gene: -; V gene: TRBV6-1; clone size: -; J gene: TRBJ1-1; CDR3 protein: CASSDSAQKNTEAFF; CDR3 DNA: TGTGCCAGCAGTGACTCGGCACAGAAGAACACTGAAGCTTTCTTT
D gene: TRBD1; V gene: TRBV7-9; clone size: -; J gene: TRBJ1-2; CDR3 protein: CASSDSGDRGAGYTF; CDR3 DNA: TGTGCCAGCAGCGATTCCGGGGACAGGGGTGCTGGCTACACCTTC
D gene: -; V gene: TRBV6-6; clone size: -; J gene: TRBJ2-3; CDR3 protein: CASSSPGGPSTDTQYF; CDR3 DNA: TGTGCCAGCAGTTCCCCCGGGGGCCCGAGCACAGATACGCAGTATTTT
D gene: TRBD2; V gene: TRBV7-2; clone size: -; J gene: TRBJ2-1; CDR3 protein: CASSIGVRSGGWNEQFF; CDR3 DNA: TGTGCCAGCAGCATAGGGGTGAGGAGCGGGGGTTGGAATGAGCAGTTCTTC
D gene: -; V gene: TRBV7-6; clone size: -; J gene: TRBJ2-1; CDR3 protein: CASNKNTVGSYNEQFF; CDR3 DNA: TGTGCCAGCAACAAAAACACGGTCGGTTCCTACAATGAGCAGTTCTTC
D gene: TRBD1; V gene: TRBV2; clone size: once; J gene: TRBJ2-6; CDR3 protein: CASSPLTGGTSGANVLTF; CDR3 DNA: TGTGCCAGCAGTCCTTTGACAGGGGGGACCTCTGGGGCCAACGTCCTGACTTTC
D gene: TRBD1; V gene: TRBV19; clone size: -; J gene: TRBJ1-5; CDR3 protein: CASSTSGQGFASNQPQHF; CDR3 DNA: TGTGCCAGTAGTACGTCGGGACAGGGGTTTGCTAGCAATCAGCCCCAGCATTTT
D gene: -; V gene: TRBV2; clone size: -; J gene: TRBJ1-1; CDR3 protein: CASRYDKNTEAFF; CDR3 DNA: TGTGCCAGCAGATATGACAAGAACACTGAAGCTTTCTTT
D gene: -; V gene: TRBV20-1; clone size: -; J gene: TRBJ2-7; CDR3 protein: CSAETDYEQYF; CDR3 DNA: TGCAGTGCGGAGACCGACTACGAGCAGTACTTC
D gene: TRBD1; V gene: TRBV5-6; clone size: -; J gene: TRBJ2-2; CDR3 protein: CASSAGTGDTGELFF; CDR3 DNA: TGTGCCAGCAGCGCCGGGACAGGGGACACCGGGGAGCTGTTTTTT
D gene: -; V gene: TRBV4-2; clone size: -; J gene: TRBJ2-3; CDR3 protein: CASSQDLRGPSTDTQYF; CDR3 DNA: TGTGCCAGCAGCCAAGATTTGCGGGGGCCCTCCACAGATACGCAGTATTTT
D gene: -; V gene: TRBV7-2; clone size: once; J gene: TRBJ1-2; CDR3 protein: CASSQRRQTMGPNYGYTF; CDR3 DNA: TGTGCCAGCAGCCAAAGACGGCAGACTATGGGGCCCAACTATGGCTACACCTTC
D gene: -; V gene: TRBV29-1; clone size: -; J gene: TRBJ1-3; CDR3 protein: CSVYPGVAGLSGNTIYF; CDR3 DNA: TGCAGCGTTTACCCTGGCGTAGCAGGGCTCTCTGGAAACACCATATATTTT
D gene: -; V gene: TRBV7-2; clone size: -; J gene: TRBJ1-5; CDR3 protein: CASSFHGQSGQPQHF; CDR3 DNA: TGTGCCAGCAGCTTCCACGGACAGTCCGGCCAGCCCCAGCATTTT
D gene: -; V gene: TRBV15; clone size: -; J gene: TRBJ1-3; CDR3 protein: CATSRDGTGNTIYF; CDR3 DNA: TGTGCCACCAGCAGAGATGGGACTGGAAACACCATATATTTT
D gene: TRBD1; V gene: TRBV2; clone size: -; J gene: TRBJ2-5; CDR3 protein: CASSLGQALRETQYF; CDR3 DNA: TGTGCCAGCAGTCTCGGACAGGCGCTTCGAGAGACCCAGTACTTC
D gene: TRBD1; V gene: TRBV27; clone size: -; J gene: TRBJ1-2; CDR3 protein: CASSLLGTGGGYTF; CDR3 DNA: TGTGCCAGCAGTTTATTAGGGACAGGCGGCGGCTACACCTTC
D gene: -; V gene: TRBV19; clone size: few; J gene: TRBJ2-2; CDR3 protein: CASSISAANTGELFF; CDR3 DNA: TGTGCCAGTAGTATTTCAGCCGCGAACACCGGGGAGCTGTTTTTT
D gene: -; V gene: TRBV5-5; clone size: -; J gene: TRBJ1-2; CDR3 protein: CASRSPGSIRGGYTF; CDR3 DNA: TGTGCCAGCAGATCTCCGGGTTCCATCCGGGGCGGCTACACCTTC
D gene: -; V gene: TRBV11-2; clone size: -; J gene: TRBJ2-7; CDR3 protein: CASSFIRGGPYEQYF; CDR3 DNA: TGTGCCAGCAGCTTTATCAGGGGGGGCCCCTACGAGCAGTACTTC
D gene: TRBD1; V gene: TRBV30; clone size: -; J gene: TRBJ1-2; CDR3 protein: CASHQGALGYTF; CDR3 DNA: TGTGCCAGCCATCAGGGGGCGCTTGGCTACACCTTC
D gene: -; V gene: TRBV9; clone size: -; J gene: TRBJ1-1; CDR3 protein: CASSVRGGGTEAFF; CDR3 DNA: TGTGCCAGCAGCGTGAGGGGCGGGGGCACTGAAGCTTTCTTT
D gene: -; V gene: TRBV5-4; clone size: -; J gene: TRBJ1-2; CDR3 protein: CASSLASSRGGYGYTF; CDR3 DNA: TGTGCCAGCAGCTTGGCCAGCAGCAGGGGAGGCTATGGCTACACCTTC
D gene: TRBD2; V gene: TRBV7-2; clone size: -; J gene: TRBJ2-7; CDR3 protein: CASSLDGGASSYEQYF; CDR3 DNA: TGTGCCAGCAGCTTAGACGGGGGGGCCTCCTCCTACGAGCAGTACTTC
D gene: -; V gene: TRBV4-1; clone size: -; J gene: TRBJ2-6; CDR3 protein: CASSQDQSPGANVLTF; CDR3 DNA: TGCGCCAGCAGCCAAGATCAGTCCCCTGGGGCCAACGTCCTGACTTTC
D gene: TRBD2; V gene: TRBV6-5; clone size: -; J gene: TRBJ2-7; CDR3 protein: CASSPPGGLYEQYF; CDR3 DNA: TGTGCCAGCAGTCCCCCGGGGGGGCTCTACGAGCAGTACTTC
D gene: -; V gene: TRBV25-1; clone size: few; J gene: TRBJ2-1; CDR3 protein: CASSGGVQFF; CDR3 DNA: TGTGCCAGCAGTGGGGGAGTGCAGTTCTTC
D gene: -; V gene: TRBV7-7; clone size: -; J gene: TRBJ2-1; CDR3 protein: CASSRDYSDDEQFF; CDR3 DNA: TGTGCTAGCAGCCGAGACTATTCCGACGATGAGCAGTTCTTC
D gene: -; V gene: TRBV20-1; clone size: -; J gene: TRBJ2-3; CDR3 protein: CSGGRTDTQYF; CDR3 DNA: TGCAGTGGAGGCCGAACAGATACGCAGTATTTT
D gene: TRBD1; V gene: TRBV13; clone size: few; J gene: TRBJ1-1; CDR3 protein: CASSFTTGGGSEAFF; CDR3 DNA: TGTGCCAGCAGCTTTACGACAGGGGGAGGGAGTGAAGCTTTCTTT
D gene: TRBD2; V gene: TRBV29-1; clone size: once; J gene: TRBJ2-1; CDR3 protein: CSVGMQREGILYNEQFF; CDR3 DNA: TGCAGCGTTGGTATGCAGCGGGAGGGCATTCTTTACAATGAGCAGTTCTTC
D gene: TRBD1; V gene: TRBV30; clone size: -; J gene: TRBJ1-2; CDR3 protein: CAWTTTGEGGYTF; CDR3 DNA: TGTGCCTGGACTACGACAGGGGAAGGTGGCTACACCTTC
D gene: TRBD1; V gene: TRBV9; clone size: -; J gene: TRBJ2-7; CDR3 protein: CASSLGDRAPYEQYF; CDR3 DNA: TGTGCCAGCAGCCTCGGGGACAGGGCCCCCTACGAGCAGTACTTC
D gene: TRBD1; V gene: TRBV19; clone size: few; J gene: TRBJ2-3; CDR3 protein: CASSTGTGADTQYF; CDR3 DNA: TGTGCCAGTAGTACGGGGACAGGGGCAGATACGCAGTATTTT
D gene: -; V gene: TRBV7-2; clone size: once; J gene: TRBJ2-7; CDR3 protein: CASSLGGGSSYEQYF; CDR3 DNA: TGTGCCAGCAGCCTCGGAGGGGGCAGCTCCTACGAGCAGTACTTC
D gene: TRBD2; V gene: TRBV5-1; clone size: -; J gene: TRBJ2-7; CDR3 protein: CASSLAIAGGSYEQYF; CDR3 DNA: TGCGCCAGCAGCTTGGCGATAGCGGGAGGATCCTACGAGCAGTACTTC
D gene: -; V gene: TRBV4-2; clone size: -; J gene: TRBJ2-3; CDR3 protein: CASSLLASWTDTQYF; CDR3 DNA: TGTGCCAGCAGCCTTTTAGCCTCCTGGACAGATACGCAGTATTTT
D gene: -; V gene: TRBV11-2; clone size: -; J gene: TRBJ1-3; CDR3 protein: CASSFTRDSGNTIYF; CDR3 DNA: TGTGCCAGCAGCTTTACACGGGACTCTGGAAACACCATATATTTT